These T cell receptor beta chains were read from a single sample in a study of human T cells and chemical hapten exposure. Using its own MiXCR run on the RACE reads, TCRdb lists one record per CDR3 protein. The sample lists approximately 82,000 distinct CDR3 sequences; roughly 10% were seen once. The material was whole blood, obtained in connection with sensitization to the hapten diphenylcyclopropenone (DPC). The receptors come from a man in his forties with alopecia areata. Some clones in this sample may be carry-over from other donors' samples. CDR3s include the opening cysteine and the closing phenylalanine or tryptophan. The D gene is left open where the match is weak. Expanded clones are given a class, and other clones once, few, many or no size at all.

CDR3nt,CDR3aa,j_gene,len,d_gene,abundance,v_gene
TGTGCCAGCAGTTTTGGGCCGACTGAAGCTTTCTTT,CASSFGPTEAFF,TRBJ1-1,12,-,few,TRBV28
TGTGCCATCAGTGAGTCTAGGGGGTCGGACACTGAAGCTTTCTTT,CAISESRGSDTEAFF,TRBJ1-1,15,-,few,TRBV10-3
TGTGCCAGCAGCGACGCCAACAGGGCCCGAACTGGCGAGCAGTACTTC,CASSDANRARTGEQYF,TRBJ2-7,16,-,few,TRBV12-3/TRBV12-4
TGCAGCGTTGAAGGGATGCGACGGAGGGAGCAGTTCTTC,CSVEGMRRREQFF,TRBJ2-1,13,-,few,TRBV29-1
TGTGCCTGGAGTGTACCTTTTCGCGGCAGGCCGGGCACTGAAGCTTTCTTT,CAWSVPFRGRPGTEAFF,TRBJ1-1,17,-,few,TRBV30
TGCAGCGTTCTAGGAAACCAAGAGACCCAGTACTTC,CSVLGNQETQYF,TRBJ2-5,12,-,-,TRBV29-1
TGTGCCAGCAGCGTACTCCGCTCGGGCCCAGATACGCAGTATTTT,CASSVLRSGPDTQYF,TRBJ2-3,15,-,many,TRBV9
TGTGCCAGCAGCCCGCAAGGGATCGAATCACCCCTCCACTTT,CASSPQGIESPLHF,TRBJ1-6,14,-,many,TRBV7-9
TGTGCCATCAGTGATGACGGAACAAGCTCCTACAATGAGCAGTTCTTC,CAISDDGTSSYNEQFF,TRBJ2-1,16,-,many,TRBV10-3
TGCAGTGCCGTAGGACAGGGAGAAATGAACACTGAAGCTTTCTTT,CSAVGQGEMNTEAFF,TRBJ1-1,15,TRBD1,-,TRBV20-1
TGCAGCGTTGCGGGACTAGGGGCAGATACGCAGTATTTT,CSVAGLGADTQYF,TRBJ2-3,13,TRBD2,few,TRBV29-1
TGTGCCAGCAGCCAAGCACAATCCGCTAACTATGGCTACACCTTC,CASSQAQSANYGYTF,TRBJ1-2,15,-,-,TRBV3-1